The present T cell receptor beta chain was sequenced within a study of shared clonotypes between healthy human individuals. Each of the donors was a healthy adult who was HIV-negative and had not had a recent acute infection or vaccination. Deep-level assay runs were performed. Every subset had its genomic DNA shared out evenly among several immunoSEQ plates. Authors' analysis steps: Filtering differed since immunoSEQ provided only junctions, with no quality scores. Profiling relied on immunoSEQ multiplex PCR, and the TCRdb table lists in-frame clones only, not all of them. V and J calls and clone size follow that table, whereas D and trimming were derived from the DNA. There are approximately 500,000 clones in the sample; about 78% occur only once, and 12% lies in the top ten. Germline-derived CDR1 and CDR2 are SQVTM and ANQGSEA. This CDR3 has 10 amino acids. Trimming took 3 bases from V and 3 from J, leaving 0 bases between them.

The sequence derives from a woman between 35 and 50 years old in good health. Some clones in this sample may be carry-over from other donors' samples. What was sequenced was PBMCs. V and J are TRBV29-1 and TRBJ2-1; D is undetermined. CDR3 DNA sequence: TGCAGCGTTGACTACAATGAGCAGTTCTTC. Amino acid sequence: CSVDYNEQFF.